This T cell receptor (beta chain) was recovered during a study of blood T cell repertoires in COVID-19. Profiling relied on immunoSEQ multiplex PCR, and the TCRdb table lists in-frame clones only, not all of them. The sample comprises over 150,000 clones, over 70% of which are singletons, and roughly 19% rests with the top ten. Germline V gives CDR1 SNHLY, CDR2 FYNNEI. V gave up 7 bases and J gave up 5 bases; unmatched junction bases: 8. There are 14 residues in the CDR3. The sample taken for sequencing was peripheral blood. The receptor was derived from a woman between 70 and 85 years old who had recovered from COVID-19. The genes are TRBV2 and TRBJ2-7; 10 bases map to TRBD2. The CDR3 protein is CASTISGGGNEQYF. CDR3 DNA sequence: TGTGCCAGCACCATAAGCGGGGGGGGCAACGAGCAGTACTTC.